This entry lists 28 T cell receptor beta chains sequenced from one sample in a study of blood T cell repertoires in COVID-19 (dated by TCRdb to about 2020). To prepare the library, the immunoSEQ multiplex PCR assay was applied. In TCRdb, the immuneACCESS table is reduced to in-frame sequences with V and J assigned. These tables do not hold every clone; where another copy was compared, an unresolved V gene accounts for under half, and the others remain unexplained. For this sample the table gives 200,000 to 250,000 clones, of which around 90% were detected only once. The ten largest clones add up to 0.8% to 1% of the sample. The material sequenced was peripheral blood. These receptors originate from a man in his 60s with COVID-19, enrolled during active disease.

The genes are TRBV7-3 and TRBJ2-1; D is possibly TRBD1 (5 bases). This CDR3 spans 13 amino acids. The germline CDR1 and CDR2 sequences are SGHTA and FQGTGA. V was trimmed by 4 bases and J by 7 bases, leaving 11 bases between them. The CDR3 sequence: CASSSRKGNEQFF. The CDR3 DNA follows: TGTGCCAGCAGCTCCAGGAAGGGGAATGAGCAGTTCTTC. Full variable domain (missing parts from reference TRBV7-3 and TRBJ2-1): GAGVSQTPSNKVTEKGKYVELRCDPISGHTALYWYRQSLGQGPEFLIYFQGTGAADDSGLPNDRFFAVRPEGSVSTLKIQRTERGDSAVYLCASSSRKGNEQFFGPGTRLTVL.

The chain is built from TRBV2 and TRBJ2-6; the match to TRBD1 covers 9 bases. Germline V gives CDR1 SNHLY, CDR2 FYNNEI. The CDR3 loop spans 18 amino acids. V shed 5 bases and J 2 bases; nucleotides not matched to a gene: 10. CDR3 sequence (DNA): TGTGCCAGCAGTCCGGGACAGGGAAGGGCCACTGGGGCCAACGTCCTGACTTTC. Amino acid sequence: CASSPGQGRATGANVLTF.

The chain combines TRBV7-9 with TRBJ1-5, with D perhaps TRBD1 (5 bases). Trimming stripped 1 base from V and 2 bases from J, with 9 bases between. In germline, CDR1 is SEHNR, CDR2 FQNEAQ (reference sequence). The CDR3 runs 15 residues. The CDR3 reads CASSLGSTGNQPQHF. DNA of the CDR3: TGTGCCAGCAGCTTAGGGTCGACAGGCAATCAGCCCCAGCATTTT.

The genes are TRBV24-1 and TRBJ1-5; TRBD1 might be the D (6 bases). Germline CDR1 reads KGHDR; CDR2 reads SFDVKD. The CDR3 sequence is 14 residues long. Trimming pared 5 bases from V and 2 bases from J, leaving 9 bases between. CDR3 nucleotide sequence: TGTGCCACCAGTGGGGCAGGGGGCAATCAGCCCCAGCATTTT. Translation gives CATSGAGGNQPQHF.

The chain joins TRBV19 to TRBJ1-1; 10 bases align to TRBD1. With 2 bases clipped from V and 2 bases from J, the junction kept 8 bases outside the gene matches. The germline CDR1 and CDR2 sequences are LNHDA and SQIVND (reference sequence). CDR3 length: 17 amino acids. The CDR3 coding sequence is TGTGCCAGTAGTATACGACAGGGGGCATTGGGAAACACTGAAGCTTTCTTT. It encodes CASSIRQGALGNTEAFF.

The chain recombines TRBV5-1 with TRBJ1-2; 7 bases match TRBD1. V was pared by 3 bases and J by 4 bases, with 9 bases of the junction left unmatched. The CDR3 is made up of 15 amino acids. Per germline, CDR1 SGHRS and CDR2 YFSETQ. The CDR3 sequence: CASSSTGEGAYGYTF. The CDR3 coding sequence is TGCGCCAGCAGCTCAACAGGGGAAGGGGCCTATGGCTACACCTTC.

This chain connects TRBV3-1 (or the pseudogene TRBV3-2) to TRBJ2-2; no clear D. CDR3 length: 13 amino acids. The germline CDR1 and CDR2 sequences are LGHDT and YNNKEL (reference sequence). Deletions cut 2 bases from V and 2 bases from J, with 3 bases between. CDR3 bases: TGTGCCAGCAGCCAAACTAACACCGGGGAGCTGTTTTTT. Amino acids: CASSQTNTGELFF.

The CDR3: CASSPTAVGYTF. In DNA form, the CDR3 reads TGTGCCAGCAGCCCCACTGCGGTGGGTTACACCTTC. The gene calls are TRBV5-8 and TRBJ1-2; D remains unclear. Trimming cost V 4 bases and J 11 bases, with 15 bases left between them. Per the germline V gene, CDR1 is SGHTS and CDR2 is YDEGEE. There are 12 residues in the CDR3.

This sequence joins TRBV28 and TRBJ2-1; TRBD2 agrees at 11 bases. Germline V gives CDR1 MDHEN, CDR2 SYDVKM. V dropped 6 bases and J dropped 5; count of bases not matched to a gene: 3. The CDR3 is 14 residues long. The CDR3 nucleotides are TGTGCCAGCAGCCGACTAGCGGGACACAATGAGCAGTTCTTC. It encodes CASSRLAGHNEQFF.

The chain employs TRBV19 and TRBJ2-3; 10 nucleotides align to TRBD2. The J segment lost 4 bases and the V segment lost 2 bases, leaving 3 bases of the junction unmatched. The CDR3 extends over 15 amino acids. Germline V lookup: CDR1 LNHDA, CDR2 SQIVND (reference sequence). The DNA of the CDR3 is TGTGCCAGTAGTATAACTAGCGGGACCCCAGATACGCAGTATTTT. Translated, it gives CASSITSGTPDTQYF.

The chain couples TRBV7-2 to TRBJ2-1, with 7 bases matching TRBD2. Germline CDR1 and CDR2: SGHTA and FQGNSA. V trimming: 0 bases; J trimming: 14 bases; junction bases outside the gene matches: 10. The length of the CDR3 is 14 residues. In DNA form, the CDR3 reads TGTGCCAGCAGCTTAGCCGGACTAGTTTCTGCCGAGTTCTTC. Amino acid sequence: CASSLAGLVSAEFF.

The chain uses TRBV7-2 and TRBJ2-7; 11 nucleotides agree with TRBD2. This CDR3 contains 14 residues. Trimming at V came to 3 bases and at J to 6 bases, leaving 4 bases not matched to a gene. Germline V lookup: CDR1 SGHTA, CDR2 FQGNSA. The CDR3 reads CASSLTSGMGEQYF. CDR3 nucleotides: TGTGCCAGCAGCTTGACTAGCGGGATGGGCGAGCAGTACTTC.

This clone has only one observation. V is TRBV7-8 and J is TRBJ1-3; D remains ambiguous. V was cut by 8 bases and J by 0 bases, with 11 bases left in between. Germline V gene data show CDR1 as SGHVS and CDR2 as FQNEAQ. The CDR3 is 14 residues long. The CDR3 nucleotides read TGTGCCAGCTTCCGGGTTAGCTCTGGAAACACCATATATTTT. It yields the protein CASFRVSSGNTIYF.

The chain joins TRBV18 to TRBJ1-6; D is unresolved. Trimming took 6 bases from V and 0 from J, leaving 12 bases between them. CDR1 and CDR2 (germline): KGHSH, LQKENI. CDR3 length equals 16 residues. In DNA form, the CDR3 reads TGTGCCAGCTCTGATGTCCGCAGCTCCTATAATTCACCCCTCCACTTT. Its protein product is CASSDVRSSYNSPLHF.

V is TRBV20-1 and J is TRBJ1-5, with a tentative D call TRBD1 (5 bases). This CDR3 region has 15 residues. V was pared by 3 bases and J by 1 base, with 13 bases between. Germline lookup yields CDR1 DFQATT and CDR2 SNEGSKA (reference sequence). In DNA, the CDR3 is TGCAGTGCTAGTTTTTCGGGGGTCAGCAATCAGCCCCAGCATTTT. Translating gives CSASFSGVSNQPQHF.

This clone has only one observation. The rearrangement uses TRBV6-1 and TRBJ1-1; maybe TRBD1 (5 bases). Trimming removed 3 bases at V and 2 bases at J, with 10 bases between. The CDR3 covers 14 residues. Germline V gene data show CDR1 as MNHNS and CDR2 as SASEGT. The chain's CDR3 is CASSDTDRNTEAFF. CDR3 bases: TGTGCCAGCAGTGACACCGACAGAAACACTGAAGCTTTCTTT.

CDR3 DNA sequence: TGTGCCAGCAGCTTCGGGAAGGTAAATGAGCAGTTCTTC. Protein: CASSFGKVNEQFF. V and J are TRBV7-3 and TRBJ2-1; D is possibly TRBD2 (5 bases). CDR3 length: 13 amino acids. CDR1 and CDR2 (germline): SGHTA, FQGTGA. Trimming shortened V by 3 bases and J by 7 bases, and 10 bases separated the two germline ends.

This clone was recorded once. The V call is TRBV28, the J call TRBJ1-2; D is undetermined. V was pared by 8 bases and J by 0 bases, with 10 bases between. The CDR3 runs to 13 residues. Germline V gene data show CDR1 as MDHEN and CDR2 as SYDVKM. The CDR3 protein is CASGRVTNYGYTF. The CDR3 nucleotides read TGTGCCAGCGGGAGGGTAACTAACTATGGCTACACCTTC.

V usage is TRBV9 and J usage is TRBJ2-5; D not resolved. Germline V lookup: CDR1 SGDLS, CDR2 YYNGEE. Trimming left V 6 bases short and J 4 bases short, with 13 bases between. The CDR3 contains 13 residues. In DNA, the CDR3 is TGTGCCAGCACCAGACTCCCTGGAGAGACCCAGTACTTC. Translation: CASTRLPGETQYF.

The gene calls are TRBV11-1 and TRBJ2-2, with D unresolved. V dropped 0 bases and J dropped 5 bases, with 10 bases sitting between them. This CDR3 spans 15 amino acids. From germline, CDR1 is SGHAT and CDR2 FQDESV (reference sequence). CDR3 protein: CASSLAVPGTGELFF. In DNA, the CDR3 is TGTGCCAGCAGCTTAGCTGTCCCCGGGACCGGGGAGCTGTTTTTT.

The sample holds a few counts of this clone. The chain is built from TRBV7-9 and TRBJ1-6; TRBD1 is a possible D gene (5 bases). The germline CDR1 and CDR2 sequences are SEHNR and FQNEAQ (reference sequence). The CDR3 spans 14 residues. V lost 5 bases and J lost 7, with 12 bases in between. CDR3 region: CASSRDRTNSPLHF. DNA of the CDR3: TGTGCCAGCAGCCGAGACAGAACGAATTCACCCCTCCACTTT.

The rearrangement uses TRBV18 and TRBJ2-1; D ambiguous. CDR1 KGHSH and CDR2 LQKENI come from the germline V gene. V was cut by 0 bases and J by 8 bases, with 11 bases left in between. The CDR3 extends over 14 amino acids. CDR3 residues: CASSPPSGYYEQFF. In nucleotides, the CDR3 is TGTGCCAGCTCACCACCGTCCGGGTACTATGAGCAGTTCTTC. The complete variable domain, with remaining parts taken from reference TRBV18 and TRBJ2-1, reads NAGVMQNPRHLVRRRGQEARLRCSPMKGHSHVYWYRQLPEEGLKFMVYLQKENIIDESGMPKERFSAEFPKEGPSILRIQQVVRGDSAAYFCASSPPSGYYEQFFGPGTRLTVL.

The rearrangement uses TRBV28 and TRBJ1-1; a weak D match, TRBD1 (6 bases). The CDR3 runs 16 residues. CDR1 is MDHEN and CDR2 is SYDVKM in the germline V gene. V lost 6 bases and J lost 0, with 17 bases in between. The CDR3 region is CASRNRDTSLNTEAFF. Written as DNA, the CDR3 is TGTGCCAGCAGAAACCGGGACACAAGTCTGAACACTGAAGCTTTCTTT. Full variable domain (rest looked up from reference TRBV28 and TRBJ1-1): DVKVTQSSRYLVKRTGEKVFLECVQDMDHENMFWYRQDPGLGLRLIYFSYDVKMKEKGDIPEGYSVSREKKERFSLILESASTNQTSMYLCASRNRDTSLNTEAFFGQGTRLTVV.

This chain joins TRBV15 and TRBJ2-7, with D tentatively TRBD2 (5 bases). The CDR3 sequence is 15 residues long. Trimming took off 2 bases at V and 2 bases at J, with 13 bases between the two ends. Germline values: CDR1 LNHNV, CDR2 YYDKDF (reference sequence). The CDR3 loop reads CATSRPGLDAYEQYF. The CDR3 nucleotides read TGTGCCACCAGCAGACCTGGACTCGACGCCTACGAGCAGTACTTC.

This clone was picked up one time. This chain links TRBV7-3 with TRBJ2-1; D is perhaps TRBD2 (6 bases). Germline CDR1 is SGHTA and CDR2 is FQGTGA. There are 17 residues in the CDR3. Trimming left V 6 bases short and J 4 bases short, with 22 bases between. This chain's CDR3 is CASSPGGVIGRYNEQFF. The CDR3 region has the DNA TGTGCCAGCAGTCCTGGCGGGGTGATAGGACGGTACAATGAGCAGTTCTTC.

The rearrangement links TRBV29-1 to TRBJ1-2; possibly TRBD1 for D (6 bases). From germline, CDR1 is SQVTM and CDR2 ANQGSEA. Deletions cut 5 bases from V and 7 bases from J, with 20 bases between. This CDR3 contains 14 residues. DNA of the CDR3: TGCAGCGTTAGCCCGGCCGGACAGATTACTGGCTACACCTTC. Encoded protein: CSVSPAGQITGYTF.

The rearrangement links TRBV4-2 to TRBJ2-7, with 8 bases fitting TRBD2. CDR3 size: 16 residues. Germline trimming cut 0 bases from V and 1 base from J; bases unmatched to any gene: 5. CDR1 and CDR2 (germline): LGHNA, YNFKEQ. In nucleotides, the CDR3 is TGTGCCAGCAGCCAAGAGTGGCTAGCGGGTTCCTACGAGCAGTACTTC. Translated, it gives CASSQEWLAGSYEQYF.

This clone occurred a few times. The chain employs TRBV4-3 and TRBJ2-7; no reliable D call. CDR1 and CDR2 from the germline V gene are LGHNA and YSLEER. V dropped 0 bases and J dropped 2 bases, with 11 bases sitting between them. The CDR3 runs to 15 residues. CDR3 amino acids: CASSQDWSSAYEQYF. The CDR3 coding sequence is TGCGCCAGCAGCCAAGATTGGAGTTCAGCCTACGAGCAGTACTTC.